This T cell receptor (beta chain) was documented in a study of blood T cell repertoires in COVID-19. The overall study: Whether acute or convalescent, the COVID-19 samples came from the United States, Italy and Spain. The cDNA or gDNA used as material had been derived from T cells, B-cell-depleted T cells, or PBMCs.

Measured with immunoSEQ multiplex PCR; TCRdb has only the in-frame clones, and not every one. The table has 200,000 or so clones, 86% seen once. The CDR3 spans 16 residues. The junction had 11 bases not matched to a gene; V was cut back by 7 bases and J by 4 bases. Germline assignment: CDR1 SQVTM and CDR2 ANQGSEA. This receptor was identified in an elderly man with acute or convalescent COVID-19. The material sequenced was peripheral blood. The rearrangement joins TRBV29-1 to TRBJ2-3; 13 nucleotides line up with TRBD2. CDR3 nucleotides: TGCAGCGCCAGGACTAGCGGGAGTTTTGGGGCAGATACGCAGTATTTT. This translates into CSARTSGSFGADTQYF.